The 15 T cell receptor beta chains below all came from one sample that was sequenced in a study of blood T cell repertoires in COVID-19. The assay was immunoSEQ multiplex PCR, and TCRdb's table has in-frame clones only and misses some. The sample records just under 70,000 clones, approximately 90% being singletons. The sample consisted of peripheral blood. The receptors were sampled from a man aged 30-40 years with acute or convalescent COVID-19.

Here the CDR3 reads CASSQEEGISYEQYF. CDR3 DNA sequence: TGTGCCAGCAGCCAAGAAGAGGGCATCAGCTACGAGCAGTACTTC. This chain joins TRBV4-2 and TRBJ2-7; the D gene is possibly TRBD2 (5 bases). CDR3 length: 15 residues. From germline, CDR1 is LGHNA and CDR2 YNFKEQ. Trimming removed 0 bases at V and 3 bases at J, with 12 bases between.

This sequence joins TRBV28 and TRBJ2-2; 7 bases match TRBD2. V lost 7 bases to trimming and J lost 4 bases; unmatched junction nucleotides: 6. The CDR3 is made up of 14 amino acids. Germline lookup yields CDR1 MDHEN and CDR2 SYDVKM. CDR3: CASNSGFTTGELFF. The CDR3 nucleotides are TGTGCCAGCAATAGCGGGTTTACCACCGGGGAGCTGTTTTTT.

The table lists this clone with a few counts. The chain is built from TRBV5-4 and TRBJ2-7; 12 bases are shared with TRBD2. From germline, CDR1 is SGHNT and CDR2 YYREEE (reference sequence). V shed 2 bases, J shed 5 bases, and the junction held 5 bases outside the gene matches. CDR3 size: 15 residues. The CDR3 nucleotides read TGTGCCAGCAGCTTCCTGACTAGCGGGAGTGACGAGCAGTACTTC. Encoded protein: CASSFLTSGSDEQYF.

Only one count was recorded for this clone. The chain has TRBV4-1 and TRBJ1-2; 8 bases line up with TRBD1. Germline CDR1 and CDR2: MGHRA and YSYEKL. V was pared by 2 bases and J by 4 bases, with 9 bases of the junction left unmatched. The CDR3 runs to 16 residues. CDR3 sequence reads: CASSQSMGQAIYGYTF. In DNA, the CDR3 is TGCGCCAGCAGCCAATCTATGGGACAGGCCATCTATGGCTACACCTTC.

This clone was observed a handful of times. V usage is TRBV6-1 and J usage is TRBJ2-4; TRBD1 aligns across 8 bases. CDR3 length: 14 amino acids. V gave up 3 bases and J gave up 8 bases; unmatched junction bases: 6. Germline V gives CDR1 MNHNS, CDR2 SASEGT. CDR3 bases: TGTGCCAGCAGTGAGCCGACAGGGGCTGACATTCAGTACTTC. It is translated as CASSEPTGADIQYF.

V is TRBV6-4 and J is TRBJ2-2, with TRBD1 matching over 11 bases. Germline V gene sequence: CDR1 MRHNA, CDR2 SNTAGT. With 4 bases clipped from V and 6 bases from J, the junction kept 1 base outside the gene matches. The CDR3 is made up of 14 amino acids. The CDR3 region is CASSGTGGAGELFF. As DNA, the CDR3 is TGTGCCAGCAGTGGGACAGGGGGCGCCGGGGAGCTGTTTTTT.

V and J are TRBV5-6 and TRBJ1-3; D gene ambiguous. Trimming removed 0 bases from V and 4 bases from J, with 11 bases in between. CDR1 and CDR2 (germline): SGHDT, YYEEEE. CDR3 length equals 15 residues. DNA of the CDR3: TGTGCCAGCAGCTTGGCACTTGAGATAGGAAACACCATATATTTT. It specifies CASSLALEIGNTIYF. The full variable domain, rest sourced from reference TRBV5-6 and TRBJ1-3, is DAGVTQSPTHLIKTRGQQVTLRCSPKSGHDTVSWYQQALGQGPQFIFQYYEEEERQRGNFPDRFSGHQFPNYSSELNVNALLLGDSALYLCASSLALEIGNTIYFGEGSWLTVV.

The chain links TRBV3-1 (or the pseudogene TRBV3-2) to TRBJ2-2; unclear D gene. This CDR3 contains 13 residues. V shed 4 bases and J shed 4 bases, with 7 bases lying between them. Germline V CDR1 and CDR2: LGHDT, YNNKEL (reference sequence). This CDR3 reads CASSLSFTGELFF. CDR3 coding DNA: TGTGCCAGCAGCCTTAGCTTCACCGGGGAGCTGTTTTTT.

The rearrangement joins TRBV28 to TRBJ2-1; D remains unclear. The CDR3 consists of 10 residues. Per the germline V gene, CDR1 is MDHEN and CDR2 is SYDVKM. V gave up 4 bases and J gave up 9 bases, with 4 bases separating them. CDR3 in amino acids: CASSYGEQFF. The CDR3 region has the DNA TGTGCCAGCAGTTACGGTGAGCAGTTCTTC. Together with reference TRBV28 and TRBJ2-1, the CDR3 gives the full variable domain: DVKVTQSSRYLVKRTGEKVFLECVQDMDHENMFWYRQDPGLGLRLIYFSYDVKMKEKGDIPEGYSVSREKKERFSLILESASTNQTSMYLCASSYGEQFFGPGTRLTVL.

DNA of the CDR3: TGTGCCAGCAGCCATGACAGGGACCGGACCGGGGAGCTGTTTTTT. This translates into CASSHDRDRTGELFF. V is TRBV6-5 and J is TRBJ2-2, with TRBD1 matching 7 bases. Germline V CDR1 and CDR2: MNHEY, SVGAGI. The CDR3 sequence is 15 residues long. Trimming took 6 bases from V and 5 from J; bases not matched to a gene: 9.

The chain links TRBV11-2 to TRBJ2-4, with 9 bases lining up with TRBD1. The V gene's germline CDR1 is SGHAT and CDR2 FQNNGV. Losses at the gene ends were 5 bases for V and 6 bases for J; bases not matched to a gene: 8. This CDR3 has 15 residues. The CDR3 region has the DNA TGTGCCAGCAGCCACCAGGGACAGGGTAGAAACATTCAGTACTTC. Translation gives CASSHQGQGRNIQYF.

This clone turned up a few times. In DNA, the CDR3 is TGTGCCAGCAGTTCTACGATGAACACTGAAGCTTTCTTT. Protein product: CASSSTMNTEAFF. The V gene is TRBV28, the J gene TRBJ1-1; D unresolved. The CDR3 extends over 13 amino acids. Germline lookup yields CDR1 MDHEN and CDR2 SYDVKM. V was trimmed by 4 bases and J by 0 bases, leaving 6 bases between them. Supplemented by reference TRBV28 and TRBJ1-1, the full variable domain reads DVKVTQSSRYLVKRTGEKVFLECVQDMDHENMFWYRQDPGLGLRLIYFSYDVKMKEKGDIPEGYSVSREKKERFSLILESASTNQTSMYLCASSSTMNTEAFFGQGTRLTVV.

This sequence joins TRBV7-9 and TRBJ2-2; 7 bases map to TRBD1. CDR3 size: 16 residues. Germline V gives CDR1 SEHNR, CDR2 FQNEAQ (reference sequence). With 5 bases clipped from V and 0 bases from J, the junction kept 6 bases outside the gene matches. CDR3 residues: CASSHRDRPNTGELFF. The CDR3 DNA follows: TGTGCCAGCAGCCACCGGGACAGACCGAACACCGGGGAGCTGTTTTTT.

This clone came up once. The chain is built from TRBV29-1 and TRBJ2-7; 9 bases agree with TRBD1. Trimming at V came to 6 bases and at J to 3 bases, leaving 9 bases not matched to a gene. This CDR3 has 14 amino acids. Germline loops: CDR1 SQVTM, CDR2 ANQGSEA. The CDR3: CSVRKGTGHYEQYF. The CDR3 DNA follows: TGCAGCGTCAGGAAGGGGACAGGGCACTACGAGCAGTACTTC.

This rearrangement joins TRBV4-2 to TRBJ2-5, with a tentative D call TRBD1 (6 bases). The CDR3 contains 15 residues. Trimming removed 1 base at V and 2 bases at J, with 11 bases between. Germline values: CDR1 LGHNA, CDR2 YNFKEQ. In DNA form, the CDR3 reads TGTGCCAGCAGCCAAGCGCCCGGGACACAAGAGACCCAGTACTTC. It codes for CASSQAPGTQETQYF.